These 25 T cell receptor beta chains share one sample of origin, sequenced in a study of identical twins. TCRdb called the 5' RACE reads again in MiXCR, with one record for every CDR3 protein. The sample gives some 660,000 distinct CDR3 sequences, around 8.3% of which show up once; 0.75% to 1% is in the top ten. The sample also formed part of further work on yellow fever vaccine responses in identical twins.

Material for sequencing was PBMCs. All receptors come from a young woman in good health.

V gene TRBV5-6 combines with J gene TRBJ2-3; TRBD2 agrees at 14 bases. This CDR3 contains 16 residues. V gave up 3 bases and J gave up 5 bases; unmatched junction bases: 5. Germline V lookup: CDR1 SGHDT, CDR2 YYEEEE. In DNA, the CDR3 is TGTGCCAGCAGCTCCAGACTAGCGGGGGGGAGAGATACGCAGTATTTT. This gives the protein CASSSRLAGGRDTQYF.

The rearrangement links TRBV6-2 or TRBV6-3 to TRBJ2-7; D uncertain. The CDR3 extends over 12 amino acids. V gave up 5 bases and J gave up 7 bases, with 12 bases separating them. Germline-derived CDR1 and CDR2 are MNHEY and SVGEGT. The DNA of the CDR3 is TGTGCCAGCAGTCTCCCGACTGATGAGCAGTACTTC. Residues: CASSLPTDEQYF.

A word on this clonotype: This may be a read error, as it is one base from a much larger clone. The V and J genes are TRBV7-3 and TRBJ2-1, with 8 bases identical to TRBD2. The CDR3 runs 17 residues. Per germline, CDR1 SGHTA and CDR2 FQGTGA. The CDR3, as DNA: TGTACCAGCAGCCCTACCCGGCCCGGACTAGCATTAGGTGAGCAGTTCTTC. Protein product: CTSSPTRPGLALGEQFF.

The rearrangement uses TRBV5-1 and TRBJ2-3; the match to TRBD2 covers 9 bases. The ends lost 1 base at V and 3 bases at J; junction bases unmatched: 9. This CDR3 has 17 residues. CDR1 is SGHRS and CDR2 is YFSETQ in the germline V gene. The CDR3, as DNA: TGCGCCAGCAGCTTGTCCCCCGGGACTAGCAGAACAGATACGCAGTATTTT. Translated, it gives CASSLSPGTSRTDTQYF.

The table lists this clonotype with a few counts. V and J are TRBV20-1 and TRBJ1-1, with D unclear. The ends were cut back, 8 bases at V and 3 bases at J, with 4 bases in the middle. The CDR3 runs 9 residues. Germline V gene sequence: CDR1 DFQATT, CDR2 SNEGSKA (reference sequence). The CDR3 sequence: CSSDTEAFF. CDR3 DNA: TGCAGTTCCGACACTGAAGCTTTCTTT.

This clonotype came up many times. The CDR3 protein is CASRFSSGGDTQYF. Written as DNA, the CDR3 is TGTGCCAGCCGGTTTTCTAGCGGGGGAGATACGCAGTATTTT. V and J are TRBV12-3 or TRBV12-4 and TRBJ2-3; the match to TRBD2 covers 10 bases. The CDR3 totals 14 residues. V lost 8 bases to trimming and J lost 5 bases; unmatched junction nucleotides: 7.

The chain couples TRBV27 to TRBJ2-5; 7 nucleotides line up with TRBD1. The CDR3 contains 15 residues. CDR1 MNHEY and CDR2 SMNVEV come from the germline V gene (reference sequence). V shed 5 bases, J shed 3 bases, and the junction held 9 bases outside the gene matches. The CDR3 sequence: CASSPPDRNEETQYF. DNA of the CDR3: TGTGCCAGCAGTCCACCGGACAGGAATGAAGAGACCCAGTACTTC.

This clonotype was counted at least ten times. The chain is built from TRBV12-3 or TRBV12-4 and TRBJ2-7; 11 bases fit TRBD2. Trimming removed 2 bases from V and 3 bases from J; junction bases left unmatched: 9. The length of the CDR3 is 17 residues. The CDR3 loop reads CASSLRASGGILYEQYF. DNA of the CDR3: TGTGCCAGCAGTTTAAGGGCTAGCGGGGGGATCCTCTACGAGCAGTACTTC.

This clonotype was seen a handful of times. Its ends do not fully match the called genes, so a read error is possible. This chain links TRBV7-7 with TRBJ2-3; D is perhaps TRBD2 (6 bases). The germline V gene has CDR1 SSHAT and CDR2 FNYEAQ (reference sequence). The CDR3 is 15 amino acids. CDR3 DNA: TGTGCTAGCAGCTTAGGAGGGAGAATCACAGATACGCAGTATTTT. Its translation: CASSLGGRITDTQYF.

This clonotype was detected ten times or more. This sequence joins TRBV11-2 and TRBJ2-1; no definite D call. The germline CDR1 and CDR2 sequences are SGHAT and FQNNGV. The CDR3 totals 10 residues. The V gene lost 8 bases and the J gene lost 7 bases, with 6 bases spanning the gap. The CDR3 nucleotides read TGTGCCAGCGAACTTAATGAGCAGTTCTTC. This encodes CASELNEQFF.

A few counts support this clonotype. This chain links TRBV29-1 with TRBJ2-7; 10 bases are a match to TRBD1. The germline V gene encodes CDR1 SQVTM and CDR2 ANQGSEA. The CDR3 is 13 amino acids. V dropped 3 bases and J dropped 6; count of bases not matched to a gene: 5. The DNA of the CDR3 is TGCAGCGTTGAGTGGACAGGGGGACCCGAGCAGTACTTC. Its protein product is CSVEWTGGPEQYF.

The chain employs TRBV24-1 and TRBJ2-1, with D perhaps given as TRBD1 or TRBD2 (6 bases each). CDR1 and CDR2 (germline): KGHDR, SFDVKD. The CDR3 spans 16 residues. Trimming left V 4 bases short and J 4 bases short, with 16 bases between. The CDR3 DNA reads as TGTGCCACCAGTGAAGGGGGGTCTTCCTTTTACAATGAGCAGTTCTTC. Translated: CATSEGGSSFYNEQFF.

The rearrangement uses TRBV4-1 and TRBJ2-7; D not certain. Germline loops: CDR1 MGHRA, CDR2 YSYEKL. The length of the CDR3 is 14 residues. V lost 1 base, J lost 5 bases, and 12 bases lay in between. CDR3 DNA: TGCGCCAGCAGCCAAGTCTCGGGCAGAAACGAGCAGTACTTC. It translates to CASSQVSGRNEQYF.

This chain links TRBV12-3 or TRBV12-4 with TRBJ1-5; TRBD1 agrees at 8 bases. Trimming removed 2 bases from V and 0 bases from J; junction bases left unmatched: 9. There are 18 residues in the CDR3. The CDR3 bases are TGTGCCAGCAGTTTACCCTGGACAGGGAGATATAGCAATCAGCCCCAGCATTTT. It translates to CASSLPWTGRYSNQPQHF.

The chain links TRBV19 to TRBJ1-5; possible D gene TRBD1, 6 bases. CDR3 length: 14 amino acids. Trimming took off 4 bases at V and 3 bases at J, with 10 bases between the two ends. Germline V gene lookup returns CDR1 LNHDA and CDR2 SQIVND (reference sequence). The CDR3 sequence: CASSNGQFNQPQHF. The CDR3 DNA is TGTGCCAGTAGTAACGGACAGTTCAATCAGCCCCAGCATTTT.

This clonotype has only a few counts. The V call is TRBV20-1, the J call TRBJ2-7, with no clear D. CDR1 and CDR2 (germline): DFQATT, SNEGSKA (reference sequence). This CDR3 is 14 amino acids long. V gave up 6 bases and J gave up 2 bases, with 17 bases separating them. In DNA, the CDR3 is TGCAGTGCACTACCGTCACTCCTTACCTACGAGCAGTACTTC. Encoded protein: CSALPSLLTYEQYF.

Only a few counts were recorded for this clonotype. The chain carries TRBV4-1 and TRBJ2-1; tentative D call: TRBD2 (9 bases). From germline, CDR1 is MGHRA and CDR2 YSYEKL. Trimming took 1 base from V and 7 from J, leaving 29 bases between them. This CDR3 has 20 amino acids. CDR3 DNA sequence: TGCGCCAGCAGCCAAGGCCCCCAGGGGGCGGGAGGGTCCGGGGGAAATGAGCAGTTCTTC. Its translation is CASSQGPQGAGGSGGNEQFF.

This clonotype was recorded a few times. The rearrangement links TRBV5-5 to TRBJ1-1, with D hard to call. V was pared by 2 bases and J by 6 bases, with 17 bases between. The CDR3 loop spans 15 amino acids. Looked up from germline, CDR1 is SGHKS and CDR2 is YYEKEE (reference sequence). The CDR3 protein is CASSLRRNGGAEAFF. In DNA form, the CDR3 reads TGTGCCAGCAGCTTACGTAGAAACGGTGGAGCTGAAGCTTTCTTT.

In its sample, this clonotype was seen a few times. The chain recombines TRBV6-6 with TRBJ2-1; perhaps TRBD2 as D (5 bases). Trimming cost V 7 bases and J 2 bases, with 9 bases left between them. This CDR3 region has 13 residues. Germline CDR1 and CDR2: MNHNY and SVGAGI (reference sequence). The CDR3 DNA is TGTGCCAGCACGGTAGCGCCCTACAATGAGCAGTTCTTC. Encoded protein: CASTVAPYNEQFF.

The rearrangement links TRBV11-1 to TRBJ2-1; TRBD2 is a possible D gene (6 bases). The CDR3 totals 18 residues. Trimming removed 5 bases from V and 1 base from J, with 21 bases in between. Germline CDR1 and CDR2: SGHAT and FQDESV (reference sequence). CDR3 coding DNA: TGTGCCAGCAGCACCCTCGGATCTGGCGGGATGTCCTACAATGAGCAGTTCTTC. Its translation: CASSTLGSGGMSYNEQFF.

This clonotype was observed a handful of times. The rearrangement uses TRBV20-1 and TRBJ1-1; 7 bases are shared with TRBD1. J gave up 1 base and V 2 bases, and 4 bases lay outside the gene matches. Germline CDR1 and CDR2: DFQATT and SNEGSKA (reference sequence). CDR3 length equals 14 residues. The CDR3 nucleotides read TGCAGTGCTAGAAGGGACAGAACGAACACTGAAGCTTTCTTT. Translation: CSARRDRTNTEAFF.

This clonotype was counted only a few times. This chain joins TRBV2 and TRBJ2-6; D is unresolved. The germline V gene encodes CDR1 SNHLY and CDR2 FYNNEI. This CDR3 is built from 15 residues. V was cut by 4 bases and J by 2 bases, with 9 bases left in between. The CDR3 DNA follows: TGTGCCAGCAGTGGTTTAAGGGCTGGGGCCAACGTCCTGACTTTC. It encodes CASSGLRAGANVLTF.

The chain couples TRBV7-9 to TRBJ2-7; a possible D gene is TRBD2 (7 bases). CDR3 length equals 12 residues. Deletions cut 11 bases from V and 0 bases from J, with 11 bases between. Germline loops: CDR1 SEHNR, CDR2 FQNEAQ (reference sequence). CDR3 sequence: CAGGASSYEQYF. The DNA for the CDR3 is TGTGCCGGGGGGGCTAGCTCCTACGAGCAGTACTTC.

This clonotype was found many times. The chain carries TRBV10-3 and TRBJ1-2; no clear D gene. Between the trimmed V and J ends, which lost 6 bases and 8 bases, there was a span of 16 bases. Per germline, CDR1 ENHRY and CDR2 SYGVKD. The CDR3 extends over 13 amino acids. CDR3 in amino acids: CAISGGQKEGYTF. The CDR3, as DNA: TGTGCCATCAGCGGTGGGCAGAAGGAAGGCTACACCTTC.

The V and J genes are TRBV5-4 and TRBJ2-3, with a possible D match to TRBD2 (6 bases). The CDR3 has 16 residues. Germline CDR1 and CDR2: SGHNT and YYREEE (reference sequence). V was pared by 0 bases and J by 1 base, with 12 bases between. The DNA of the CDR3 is TGTGCCAGCAGCTTGGCGGCGGGGTCTGGCACAGATACGCAGTATTTT. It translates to CASSLAAGSGTDTQYF.